This T cell receptor (beta chain) was recorded in a study of early T cells in non-severe SARS-CoV-2 infection. The sample holds many counts of this clonotype. cDNA molecules, individually, were tagged with unique molecular identifiers. TCRdb fed the 5' RACE reads into MiXCR, producing one record per CDR3 protein. The sample carries roughly 32,000 distinct CDR3 sequences, roughly 7% recorded once. The germline V gene has CDR1 SGHRS and CDR2 YFSETQ. The germline V and J ends were trimmed by 7 bases and 4 bases, with 11 bases remaining between them. The CDR3 runs 12 residues. The chain combines TRBV5-1 with TRBJ2-5; D ambiguous. The sequenced sample was whole blood. The sequence was obtained from an adult who was a healthcare worker with PCR-confirmed SARS-CoV-2 infection or an uninfected control (not recorded which). The CDR3 nucleotides are TGCGCCAGCTCCCTTTTAGGAGAGACCCAGTACTTC. As protein: CASSLLGETQYF.